The source of this TCR beta chain is a study of brain T cells in children with intractable seizures. Study findings and constraints: Only CDR3 sequence similarity suggested viral specificity, without known HCMV serostatus. Pre-surgery blood may have been undersampled, hiding some clones.

CDR1 and CDR2 (germline): MNHEY, SMNVEV (reference sequence). This CDR3 spans 15 amino acids. Germline trimming cut 6 bases from V and 7 bases from J; bases unmatched to any gene: 12. Turning to this clone: Its cognate antigen is unknown.

Only cases whose brain tissue showed the highest T cell transcript signatures were sequenced. The data were produced by immunoSEQ multiplex PCR, yet TCRdb's version contains in-frame clones alone and is incomplete. The data show under 150,000 clones, with roughly 94% seen just once and around 4.1% held by the top ten. The chain couples TRBV27 to TRBJ1-5, with 7 bases aligning to TRBD1. The TCR was taken from a boy in the first two years of life with hemimegalencephaly and intractable seizures. This specimen consisted of peripheral blood, obtained at surgery. DNA of the CDR3: TGTGCCAGCAGGGCCCCCGGGACAGTTAAGCAGCCCCAGCATTTT. This encodes CASRAPGTVKQPQHF.